A single sample gave rise to the 18 T cell receptor beta chains below, sequenced in a study of cytomegalovirus exposure and HLA in healthy donors. PCR amplification relied on 60 Vbeta primers (plus 13 Jbeta primers). Libraries were prepared by immunoSEQ multiplex PCR; TCRdb keeps only in-frame clonotypes and omits some of them. The profile shows about 140,000 clones, 70% to 80% of them singletons. The sample consisted of PBMCs. The source of these receptors is a female donor in good health and CMV-seronegative.

The chain employs TRBV7-2 and TRBJ1-2, with unresolved D. Germline V gene sequence: CDR1 SGHTA, CDR2 FQGNSA. V was trimmed by 4 bases and J by 6 bases, leaving 12 bases between them. CDR3 length: 13 residues. The CDR3 sequence is CASSWQEGDGYTF. DNA for the CDR3: TGTGCCAGCAGCTGGCAAGAGGGCGATGGCTACACCTTC.

The chain is built from TRBV5-6 and TRBJ2-7, with D perhaps TRBD2 (6 bases). This CDR3 is built from 14 residues. V shed 3 bases and J shed 2 bases, with 12 bases lying between them. Germline assignment: CDR1 SGHDT and CDR2 YYEEEE. Here the CDR3 reads CASSSPGDPYEQYF. The DNA for the CDR3 is TGTGCCAGCAGCTCCCCGGGAGATCCCTACGAGCAGTACTTC.

This clone appeared a single time. The V call is TRBV5-1, the J call TRBJ1-1; D possibly corresponds to TRBD1 (6 bases). The CDR3 contains 15 residues. Germline lookup yields CDR1 SGHRS and CDR2 YFSETQ. The V end lost 1 base, the J end lost 7 bases, and 17 bases lay between the germline ends. CDR3 loop: CASSLRGGGPIEAFF. Written as DNA, the CDR3 is TGCGCCAGCAGCTTGAGGGGGGGCGGACCTATTGAAGCTTTCTTT.

The chain is built from TRBV5-1 and TRBJ2-7; tentative D call: TRBD1 (5 bases). V gave up 0 bases and J gave up 6 bases, with 10 bases separating them. The CDR3 extends over 13 amino acids. Germline V lookup: CDR1 SGHRS, CDR2 YFSETQ. As DNA, the CDR3 is TGCGCCAGCAGCTTGGACGGACACCGCGAGCAGTACTTC. Encoded protein: CASSLDGHREQYF. The full variable domain, in which reference TRBV5-1 and TRBJ2-7 provide the parts outside the CDR3, is KAGVTQTPRYLIKTRGQQVTLSCSPISGHRSVSWYQQTPGQGLQFLFEYFSETQRNKGNFPGRFSGRQFSNSRSEMNVSTLELGDSALYLCASSLDGHREQYFGPGTRLTVT.

The rearrangement uses TRBV7-9 and TRBJ1-2; tentative D call: TRBD1 (6 bases). Germline V CDR1 and CDR2: SEHNR, FQNEAQ (reference sequence). The CDR3 is 15 amino acids. The V gene lost 5 bases and the J gene lost 2 bases, with 15 bases spanning the gap. CDR3 sequence reads: CASSRPTGINYGYTF. The CDR3 region has the DNA TGTGCCAGCAGCCGCCCCACAGGGATCAACTATGGCTACACCTTC.

The gene calls are TRBV14 and TRBJ1-6; 7 positions agree with TRBD1. J was trimmed by 6 bases and V by 5 bases; bases with no gene match: 7. The CDR3 sequence is 15 residues long. The germline CDR1 and CDR2 sequences are SGHDN and FVKESK. The CDR3 reads CASSKRGQPNSPLHF. In nucleotides, the CDR3 is TGTGCCAGCAGCAAACGGGGACAGCCTAATTCACCCCTCCACTTT. The complete variable domain, with remaining parts taken from reference TRBV14 and TRBJ1-6, reads EAGVTQFPSHSVIEKGQTVTLRCDPISGHDNLYWYRRVMGKEIKFLLHFVKESKQDESGMPNNRFLAERTGGTYSTLKVQPAELEDSGVYFCASSKRGQPNSPLHFGNGTRLTVT.

The rearrangement links TRBV30 to TRBJ2-1; 10 bases align to TRBD2. The CDR3 runs to 15 residues. J lost 6 bases, V lost 5 bases, and 10 bases had no gene match. Germline V gene data show CDR1 as GTSNPN and CDR2 as SVGIG (reference sequence). CDR3 protein: CAWVIAGGIPNEQFF. The CDR3 DNA reads as TGTGCCTGGGTAATAGCGGGGGGAATTCCCAATGAGCAGTTCTTC.

As for this clone: The sample has other DNA sequences that encode this CDR3 too. The V gene is TRBV2, the J gene TRBJ1-1, with 7 nucleotides matching TRBD1. Germline V gene data show CDR1 as SNHLY and CDR2 as FYNNEI. Germline trimming cut 4 bases from V and 1 base from J; bases unmatched to any gene: 0. This CDR3 has 13 amino acids. CDR3 nucleotide sequence: TGTGCCAGCAGTGGACAGGGGAACACTGAAGCTTTCTTT. It encodes CASSGQGNTEAFF. Complete variable domain (other parts from reference TRBV2 and TRBJ1-1): EPEVTQTPSHQVTQMGQEVILRCVPISNHLYFYWYRQILGQKVEFLVSFYNNEISEKSEIFDDQFSVERPDGSNFTLKIRSTKLEDSAMYFCASSGQGNTEAFFGQGTRLTVV.

The chain links TRBV2 to TRBJ1-3; TRBD1 might be the D (6 bases). Germline-derived CDR1 and CDR2 are SNHLY and FYNNEI. The CDR3 spans 15 residues. V was pared by 4 bases and J by 3 bases, with 13 bases between. The CDR3 sequence: CASSATGHRGNTIYF. The CDR3, as DNA: TGTGCCAGCAGTGCGACAGGCCACCGTGGAAACACCATATATTTT.

CDR3 bases: TGTGCCAGCAGTGAGACAGTGGGGAATCAGCCCCAGCATTTT. Its translation is CASSETVGNQPQHF. The rearrangement links TRBV28 to TRBJ1-5; possibly TRBD1 for D (5 bases). Between the trimmed V and J ends, which lost 5 bases and 4 bases, there was a span of 12 bases. This CDR3 is 14 amino acids long. Germline V gene sequence: CDR1 MDHEN, CDR2 SYDVKM.

With respect to this clone: An end of the junction differs from the germline gene, which may be a read error. The chain links TRBV7-9 to TRBJ2-1; 11 bases match TRBD2. CDR1 SEHNR and CDR2 FQNEAQ come from the germline V gene (reference sequence). The CDR3 covers 15 residues. In DNA, the CDR3 is TGTGCCAGCAGCATACTAGCGGGGGTCCTCAATCAGCAGTTCTTC. Protein sequence: CASSILAGVLNQQFF.

Concerning this clone: Germline and junction disagree at one end, which may indicate a read error. CDR3 sequence reads: CSSSLSQGGSYEQYF. In DNA form, the CDR3 reads TGTTCCAGCAGCTTGTCACAGGGGGGGTCCTACGAGCAGTACTTC. The V call is TRBV7-9, the J call TRBJ2-7; possible D gene TRBD1, 8 bases. Germline lookup yields CDR1 SEHNR and CDR2 FQNEAQ (reference sequence). The CDR3 consists of 15 residues.

There are a few counts of this clone. This sequence joins TRBV19 and TRBJ1-1, with 8 bases fitting TRBD1. From germline, CDR1 is LNHDA and CDR2 SQIVND (reference sequence). The CDR3 contains 15 residues. V lost 5 bases and J lost 1; bases outside the gene matches: 6. CDR3 sequence reads: CASSWGQVTNTEAFF. The DNA of the CDR3 is TGTGCCAGTAGTTGGGGACAGGTTACGAACACTGAAGCTTTCTTT.

The CDR3 region is CASLTLGTGEHGYTF. CDR3 DNA: TGTGCCAGTTTAACCCTCGGGACAGGGGAACATGGCTACACCTTC. The genes are TRBV6-6 and TRBJ1-2; TRBD1 agrees at 10 bases. Germline CDR1 is MNHNY and CDR2 is SVGAGI (reference sequence). V shed 9 bases and J 6 bases; nucleotides not matched to a gene: 13. This CDR3 has 15 residues.

V and J are TRBV9 and TRBJ2-2; D is unclear. The CDR3 consists of 13 residues. V lost 0 bases, J lost 5 bases, and 5 bases lay in between. Germline values: CDR1 SGDLS, CDR2 YYNGEE. The CDR3 loop is CASSVVYTGELFF. For the CDR3, the DNA is TGTGCCAGCAGCGTAGTGTATACCGGGGAGCTGTTTTTT.

V usage is TRBV7-2 and J usage is TRBJ2-3, with 12 bases that match TRBD2. Germline CDR1 and CDR2: SGHTA and FQGNSA. J lost 3 bases, V lost 5 bases, and 6 bases had no gene match. The CDR3 is 16 residues long. The CDR3 is CASSLTGTSGTDTQYF. The CDR3 nucleotides read TGTGCCAGCAGCCTTACTGGGACTAGCGGGACAGATACGCAGTATTTT.

As for this clone: A read error may account for a junction end that differs from germline. V usage is TRBV11-1 and J usage is TRBJ2-5; 9 bases are shared with TRBD2. The CDR3 sequence is 17 residues long. Germline-derived CDR1 and CDR2 are SGHAT and FQDESV (reference sequence). The DNA of the CDR3 is TGTGCCGGCAGCTTGGGGGCAGTGCGGGGGGGCGTGGAGACCCAGTACTTC. Residues: CAGSLGAVRGGVETQYF.

This clone occurred a few times. The V call is TRBV5-4, the J call TRBJ2-5; the match to TRBD1 covers 7 bases. Per the germline V gene, CDR1 is SGHNT and CDR2 is YYREEE (reference sequence). There are 14 residues in the CDR3. The V segment lost 3 bases and the J segment 5 bases; nucleotides outside the gene matches: 7. The CDR3 loop is CASSSQGGAETQYF. The CDR3 DNA is TGTGCCAGCAGCTCGCAAGGGGGCGCGGAGACCCAGTACTTC.